These 2 T cell receptor beta chains were all obtained from the same sample, sequenced in a study of technical replicates of blood from a handful of donors. Here immunoSEQ multiplex PCR was the method, and the copy in TCRdb shows in-frame clones only, minus some. Counted here are about 75,000 clones, 90% to 95% occurring once; the ten biggest clones make up under 0.4%. Source material: T cells isolated from PBMCs. These receptors were collected from a human donor in good health. Some clones in this sample may be carry-over from other donors' samples.

With regard to this clone: Within the sample, other DNA sequences also encode this same CDR3. The chain couples TRBV5-4 to TRBJ1-1; D is perhaps TRBD1 (5 bases). Germline loops: CDR1 SGHNT, CDR2 YYREEE (reference sequence). CDR3 length: 14 residues. V dropped 0 bases and J dropped 1 base, with 7 bases sitting between them. CDR3 DNA: TGTGCCAGCAGCTTGGCCGGGGGGAACACTGAAGCTTTCTTT. Amino acid sequence: CASSLAGGNTEAFF.

This chain joins TRBV2 and TRBJ2-2; 9 bases map to TRBD2. J gave up 3 bases and V 7 bases, and 9 bases lay outside the gene matches. Germline lookup yields CDR1 SNHLY and CDR2 FYNNEI. The CDR3 has 16 residues. The CDR3 spells CASKGATSGYTGELFF. CDR3 nucleotides: TGTGCCAGCAAGGGTGCGACTAGCGGATACACCGGGGAGCTGTTTTTT.